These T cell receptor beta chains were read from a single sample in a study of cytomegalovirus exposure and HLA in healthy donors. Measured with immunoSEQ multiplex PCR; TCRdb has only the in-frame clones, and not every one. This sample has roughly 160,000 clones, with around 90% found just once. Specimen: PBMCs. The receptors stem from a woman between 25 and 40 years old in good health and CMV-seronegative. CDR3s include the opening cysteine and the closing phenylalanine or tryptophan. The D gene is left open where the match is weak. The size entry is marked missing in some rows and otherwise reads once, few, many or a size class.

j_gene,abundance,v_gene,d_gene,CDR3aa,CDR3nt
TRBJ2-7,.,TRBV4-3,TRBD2,CASSQETSYSYEQYF,TGCGCCAGCAGCCAAGAGACTAGCTACTCCTACGAGCAGTACTTC
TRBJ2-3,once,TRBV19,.,CASSAVGPPDTQYF,TGTGCCAGTAGTGCGGTGGGTCCTCCGGATACGCAGTATTTT
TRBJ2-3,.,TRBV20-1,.,CSATSGAQYF,TGCAGTGCCACCTCAGGGGCGCAGTATTTT
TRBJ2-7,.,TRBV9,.,CASSVEGGGDEQYF,TGTGCCAGCAGCGTAGAGGGGGGAGGGGACGAGCAGTACTTC
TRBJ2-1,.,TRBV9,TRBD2,CASSSSGRVDEQFF,TGTGCCAGCAGCTCTAGCGGGAGGGTCGATGAGCAGTTCTTC
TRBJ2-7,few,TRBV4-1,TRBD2,CASSPSGGGDEQYF,TGCGCCAGCAGCCCCAGCGGGGGTGGGGACGAGCAGTACTTC
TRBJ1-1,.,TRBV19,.,CASSGQLGTEAFF,TGTGCCAGTAGTGGACAGCTGGGGACTGAAGCTTTCTTT
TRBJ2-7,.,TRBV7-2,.,CASSQPTGSVWYF,TGTGCCAGCAGCCAGCCTACAGGGTCGGTTTGGTACTTC
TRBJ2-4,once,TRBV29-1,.,CSVRAGENIQYF,TGCAGCGTGAGGGCAGGGGAGAACATTCAGTACTTC
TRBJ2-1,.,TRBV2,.,CASSFGSEQFF,TGTGCCAGCAGTTTTGGGAGTGAGCAGTTCTTC
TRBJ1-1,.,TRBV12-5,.,CASGLKGTRAFF,TGTGCTAGTGGTCTGAAAGGGACACGGGCTTTCTTT
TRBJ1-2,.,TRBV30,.,CAWSVNRGYQLISNYGYTF,TGTGCCTGGAGTGTAAACCGGGGGTATCAACTAATATCTAACTATGGCTACACCTTC
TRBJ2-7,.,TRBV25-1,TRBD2,CASNGGGTSYYEQYF,TGTGCCAGCAACGGAGGGGGGACTAGTTACTACGAGCAGTACTTC
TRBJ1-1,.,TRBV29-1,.,CSARTTGTGRTEAFF,TGCAGCGCCCGAACTACAGGTACGGGGAGGACTGAAGCTTTCTTT
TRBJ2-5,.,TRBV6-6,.,CASAFRRGGEQETQYF,TGTGCCAGCGCTTTTAGGAGGGGCGGGGAACAAGAGACCCAGTACTTC
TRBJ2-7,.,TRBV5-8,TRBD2,CASSLLRDYREQYF,TGTGCCAGCAGCCTCCTCCGGGACTACCGGGAGCAGTACTTC
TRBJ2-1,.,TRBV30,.,CACRTIGGGNEQFF,TGTGCCTGTCGTACGATAGGGGGGGGCAATGAGCAGTTCTTC
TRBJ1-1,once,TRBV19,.,CASIPGTFMNTEAFF,TGTGCCAGTATCCCCGGGACATTCATGAACACTGAAGCTTTCTTT
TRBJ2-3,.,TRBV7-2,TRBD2,CASSRTSGTADTQYF,TGTGCCAGCAGCCGGACCAGCGGGACGGCAGATACGCAGTATTTT
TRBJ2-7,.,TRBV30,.,CAWSQGGEQYF,TGTGCCTGGAGTCAAGGGGGAGAGCAGTACTTC
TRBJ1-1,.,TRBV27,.,CASNRVGGTEAFF,TGTGCCAGCAACAGGGTTGGTGGGACTGAAGCTTTCTTT
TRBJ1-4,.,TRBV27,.,CASRGAAGEKLFF,TGTGCCAGCAGAGGGGCAGCAGGAGAAAAACTGTTTTTT
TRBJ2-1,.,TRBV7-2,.,CASSLLPGGRSSYNEQFF,TGTGCCAGCAGCTTACTCCCTGGAGGGAGGAGTTCCTACAATGAGCAGTTCTTC
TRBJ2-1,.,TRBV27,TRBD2,CASSSPGLAGQSSYNEQFF,TGTGCCAGCAGTTCTCCGGGACTAGCGGGACAGAGCTCCTACAATGAGCAGTTCTTC